These T cell receptor beta chains were read from a single sample in a study of T-cell memory formation after mild COVID-19. TCRdb reprocessed the 5' RACE reads with MiXCR, giving one entry per CDR3 protein. This table holds 13,000 to 15,000 distinct CDR3 sequences, around 21% found once. Material for sequencing was PBMCs or a T cell subset sorted from them (not recorded which). The receptors derive from a young man who had mild COVID-19 (a few samples of this study predate the infection). Cell type and time point are not known. Each CDR3 is given with its conserved first and last residue. The D gene is left open where the match is weak. Only some rows state a clone size, as once, few, many or a class for expanded clones.

TGCGCCAGCAGCCAAGTCCCAGGGGGCCCAACTAATGAAAAACTGTTTTTT | CASSQVPGGPTNEKLFF | many | TRBV4-1 | TRBD1 | TRBJ1-4
TGTGCCAGCAGCCTCTGGGGGACGAACGGCTACACCTTC | CASSLWGTNGYTF | many | TRBV7-2 | . | TRBJ1-2
TGTGCCAGCAGCTTTAGCGGGTCACCCTACAATGAGCAGTTCTTC | CASSFSGSPYNEQFF | many | TRBV7-8 | TRBD2 | TRBJ2-1
TGTGCCAGCAAGGTAGGGGGCTCCTACAATGAGCAGTTCTTC | CASKVGGSYNEQFF | many | TRBV6-4 | . | TRBJ2-1
TGCAGTGCTAGTTCACTGAAAAACACCGGGGAGCTGTTTTTT | CSASSLKNTGELFF | few | TRBV20-1 | . | TRBJ2-2
TGTGCCAGCAGCTTGTGGGGTAACAATCAGCCCCAGCATTTT | CASSLWGNNQPQHF | many | TRBV5-6 | . | TRBJ1-5
TGTGCCAGCAGCCAGTCAATCGGGGGGGGTTACACCGGGGAGCTGTTTTTT | CASSQSIGGGYTGELFF | many | TRBV7-2 | TRBD2 | TRBJ2-2
TGCGCCAGCATCCCCGACCACTACAATGAGCAGTTCTTC | CASIPDHYNEQFF | many | TRBV10-2 | . | TRBJ2-1
TGTGCCACCAGTGACGCATTGACAGATCCGGTAGAGGCCCAGCATTTT | CATSDALTDPVEAQHF | many | TRBV24-1 | . | TRBJ1-5
TGTGCCAGCAGCGCTGATGAGCATCTCTCCAATGAGCAGTTCTTC | CASSADEHLSNEQFF | medium-sized | TRBV7-9 | . | TRBJ2-1
TGCAGTGCTAGTGCGGCTAGCGGAACCACAGATACGCAGTATTTT | CSASAASGTTDTQYF | once | TRBV20-1 | TRBD2 | TRBJ2-3
TGTGCCAGCAGCCACCCGACAGGGTTCTATGGCTACACCTTC | CASSHPTGFYGYTF | . | TRBV7-9 | TRBD1 | TRBJ1-2
TGTGCCAGCAGGACAGACGGGGCTGGGGCCAACGTCCTGACTTTC | CASRTDGAGANVLTF | . | TRBV6-6 | . | TRBJ2-6
TGTGCCAGCAGCTCCACGACAGGGGGCGCTGGGGCAGAAGCTTTCTTT | CASSSTTGGAGAEAFF | many | TRBV12-3/TRBV12-4 | TRBD1 | TRBJ1-1
TGTGCCAGCAGCCACGGGACGTATCTGAACACTGAAGCTTTCTTT | CASSHGTYLNTEAFF | many | TRBV6-6 | . | TRBJ1-1
TGTGCCAGCAGTGACTACGGGGGGTCCTACAATGAGCAGTTCTTC | CASSDYGGSYNEQFF | many | TRBV6-4 | TRBD2 | TRBJ2-1
TGTGCCAGCAGTCCACGAGACAGAGACTATGGCTACACCTTC | CASSPRDRDYGYTF | many | TRBV27 | . | TRBJ1-2
TGTGCCACCAGCAGCGCCCATTCAGGGTTTGCGCAGTATTTT | CATSSAHSGFAQYF | many | TRBV15 | . | TRBJ2-3
TGTGCCAGCAGCCAAGATCGGGTAGTCCAAGAGACCCAGTACTTC | CASSQDRVVQETQYF | many | TRBV14 | . | TRBJ2-5
TGTGCCAGCAGCGCCCCCACAGGGGCCTACGAGCAGTACTTC | CASSAPTGAYEQYF | many | TRBV7-2 | TRBD1 | TRBJ2-7
TGCAGTGCCCCTGGACGGACACACAATGAGCAGTTCTTC | CSAPGRTHNEQFF | many | TRBV20-1 | . | TRBJ2-1
TGTGCCAGCCAGGGGACGGCTTATCAGCCCCAGCATTTT | CASQGTAYQPQHF | . | TRBV12-3/TRBV12-4 | . | TRBJ1-5
TGCGCCAGCAGCAACCCTTTGGGACAGCCCTACGAGCAGTACTTC | CASSNPLGQPYEQYF | many | TRBV10-1 | TRBD1 | TRBJ2-7